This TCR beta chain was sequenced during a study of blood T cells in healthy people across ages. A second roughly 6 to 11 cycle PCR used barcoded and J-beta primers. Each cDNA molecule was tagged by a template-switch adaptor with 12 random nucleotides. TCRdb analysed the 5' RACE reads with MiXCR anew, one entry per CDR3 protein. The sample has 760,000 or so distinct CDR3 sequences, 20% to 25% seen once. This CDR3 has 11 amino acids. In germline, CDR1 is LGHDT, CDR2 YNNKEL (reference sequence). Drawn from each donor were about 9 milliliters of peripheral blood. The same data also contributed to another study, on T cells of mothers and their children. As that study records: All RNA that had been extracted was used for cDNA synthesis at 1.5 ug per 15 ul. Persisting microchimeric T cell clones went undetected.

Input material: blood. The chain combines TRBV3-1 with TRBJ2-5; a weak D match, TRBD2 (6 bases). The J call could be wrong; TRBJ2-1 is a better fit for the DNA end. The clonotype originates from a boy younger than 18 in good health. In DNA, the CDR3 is TGTGCCATCGGGACTGACAATGAGCAGTTCTTC. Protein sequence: CAIGTDNEQFF.